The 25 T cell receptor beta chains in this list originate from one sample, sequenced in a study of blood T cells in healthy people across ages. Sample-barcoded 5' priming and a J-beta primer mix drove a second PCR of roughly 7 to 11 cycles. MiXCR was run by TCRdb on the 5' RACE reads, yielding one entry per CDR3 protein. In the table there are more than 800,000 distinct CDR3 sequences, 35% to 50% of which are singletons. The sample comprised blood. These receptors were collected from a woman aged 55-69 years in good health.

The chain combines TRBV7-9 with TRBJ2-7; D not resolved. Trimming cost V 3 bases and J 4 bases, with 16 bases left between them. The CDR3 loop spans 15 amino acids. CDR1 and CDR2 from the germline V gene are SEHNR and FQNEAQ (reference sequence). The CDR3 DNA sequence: TGTGCCAGCAGCTTGGAGAGGACGGGCCATTACGAGCAGTACTTC. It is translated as CASSLERTGHYEQYF.

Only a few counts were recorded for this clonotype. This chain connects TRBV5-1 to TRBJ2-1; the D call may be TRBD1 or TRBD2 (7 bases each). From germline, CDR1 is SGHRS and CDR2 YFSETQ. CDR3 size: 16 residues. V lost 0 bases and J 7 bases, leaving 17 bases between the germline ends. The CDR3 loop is CASSLAGRTGANEQFF. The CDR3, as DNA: TGCGCCAGCAGCTTGGCCGGGAGGACAGGCGCTAATGAGCAGTTCTTC.

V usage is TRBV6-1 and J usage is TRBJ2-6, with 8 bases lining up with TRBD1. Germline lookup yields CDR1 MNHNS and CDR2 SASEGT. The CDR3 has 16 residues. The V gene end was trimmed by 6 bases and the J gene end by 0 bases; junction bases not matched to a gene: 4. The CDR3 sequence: CASSRTGISGANVLTF. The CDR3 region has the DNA TGTGCCAGCAGCCGGACAGGGATCTCTGGGGCCAACGTCCTGACTTTC.

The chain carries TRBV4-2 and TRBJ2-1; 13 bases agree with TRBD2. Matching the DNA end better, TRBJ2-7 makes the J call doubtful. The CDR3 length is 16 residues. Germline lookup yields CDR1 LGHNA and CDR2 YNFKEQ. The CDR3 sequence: CASSPGTSGAYNEQYF. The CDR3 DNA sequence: TGTGCCAGCAGCCCTGGGACTAGCGGGGCCTACAATGAGCAGTACTTC.

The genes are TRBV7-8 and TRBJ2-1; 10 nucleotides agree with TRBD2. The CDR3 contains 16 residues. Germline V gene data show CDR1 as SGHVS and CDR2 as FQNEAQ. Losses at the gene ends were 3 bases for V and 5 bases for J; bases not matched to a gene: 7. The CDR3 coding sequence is TGTGCCAGCAGCTTCGCGGGACTAGCGTATAACAATGAGCAGTTCTTC. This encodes CASSFAGLAYNNEQFF.

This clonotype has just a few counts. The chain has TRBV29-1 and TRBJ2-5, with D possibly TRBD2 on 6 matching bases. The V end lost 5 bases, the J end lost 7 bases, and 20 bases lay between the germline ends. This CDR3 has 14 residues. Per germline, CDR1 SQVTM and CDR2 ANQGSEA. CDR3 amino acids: CSVTIAATPRTQYF. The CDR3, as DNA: TGCAGCGTTACTATAGCGGCGACCCCACGGACCCAGTACTTC.

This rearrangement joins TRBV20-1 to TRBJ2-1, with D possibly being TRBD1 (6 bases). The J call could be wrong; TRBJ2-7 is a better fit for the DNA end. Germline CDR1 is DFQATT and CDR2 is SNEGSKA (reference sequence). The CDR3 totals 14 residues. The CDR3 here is CSAKSGTSTFKQYF. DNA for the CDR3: TGCAGTGCCAAATCCGGGACATCGACCTTCAAGCAGTACTTC.

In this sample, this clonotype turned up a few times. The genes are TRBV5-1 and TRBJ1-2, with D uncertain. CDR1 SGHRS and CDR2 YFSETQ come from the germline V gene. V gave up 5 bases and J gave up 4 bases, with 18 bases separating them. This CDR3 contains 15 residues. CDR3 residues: CASRLSASPLYGYTF. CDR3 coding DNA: TGCGCCAGCAGGCTGTCCGCCAGTCCCCTCTATGGCTACACCTTC.

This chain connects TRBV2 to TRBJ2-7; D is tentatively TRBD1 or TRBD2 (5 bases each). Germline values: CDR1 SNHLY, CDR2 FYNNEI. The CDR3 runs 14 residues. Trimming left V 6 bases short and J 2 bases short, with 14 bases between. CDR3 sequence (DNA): TGTGCCAGCAGCCAAGGGACGGCCACCTACGAGCAGTACTTC. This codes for CASSQGTATYEQYF.

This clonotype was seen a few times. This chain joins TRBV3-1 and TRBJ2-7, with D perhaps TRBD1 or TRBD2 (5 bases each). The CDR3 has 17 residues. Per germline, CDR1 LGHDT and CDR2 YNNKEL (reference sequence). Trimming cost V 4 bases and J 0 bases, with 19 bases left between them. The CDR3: CASSLNYPMGDSYEQYF. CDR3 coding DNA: TGTGCCAGCAGCCTAAACTACCCAATGGGGGACTCCTACGAGCAGTACTTC.

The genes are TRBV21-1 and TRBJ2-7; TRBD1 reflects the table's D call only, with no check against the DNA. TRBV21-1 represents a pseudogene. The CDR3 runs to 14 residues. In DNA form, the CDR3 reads TGTGCCAGCAGCAATGGGGCAGGGAACTACGAGCAGTACTTC. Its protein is CASSNGAGNYEQYF.

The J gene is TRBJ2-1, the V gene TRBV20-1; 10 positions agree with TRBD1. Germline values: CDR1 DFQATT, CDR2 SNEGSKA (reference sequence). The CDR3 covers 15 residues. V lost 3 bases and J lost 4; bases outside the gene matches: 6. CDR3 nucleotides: TGCAGTGCTAGTCCCGGGACAGGGGCTTACAATGAGCAGTTCTTC. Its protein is CSASPGTGAYNEQFF.

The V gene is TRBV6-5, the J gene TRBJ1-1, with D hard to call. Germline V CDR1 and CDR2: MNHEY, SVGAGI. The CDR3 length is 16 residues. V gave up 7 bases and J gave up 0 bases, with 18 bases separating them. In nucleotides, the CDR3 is TGTGCCAGCAATCCCGACCTGGCGGGTGTGAACACTGAAGCTTTCTTT. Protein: CASNPDLAGVNTEAFF.

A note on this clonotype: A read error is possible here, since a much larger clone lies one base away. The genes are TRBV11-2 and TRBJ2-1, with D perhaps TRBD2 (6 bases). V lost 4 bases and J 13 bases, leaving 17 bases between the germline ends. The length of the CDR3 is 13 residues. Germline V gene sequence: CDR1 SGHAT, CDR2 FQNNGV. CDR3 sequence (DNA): TGTGCCAGCAGCTGGGTTGTCCGGGAGACCCAGTTCTTC. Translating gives CASSWVVRETQFF.

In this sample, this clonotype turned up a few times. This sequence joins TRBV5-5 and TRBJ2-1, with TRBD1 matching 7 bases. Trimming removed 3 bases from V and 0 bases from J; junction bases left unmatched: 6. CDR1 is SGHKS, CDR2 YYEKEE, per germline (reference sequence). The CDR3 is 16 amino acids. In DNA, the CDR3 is TGTGCCAGCAGCTCCAAAGGGGGCCGCTCCTACAATGAGCAGTTCTTC. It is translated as CASSSKGGRSYNEQFF.

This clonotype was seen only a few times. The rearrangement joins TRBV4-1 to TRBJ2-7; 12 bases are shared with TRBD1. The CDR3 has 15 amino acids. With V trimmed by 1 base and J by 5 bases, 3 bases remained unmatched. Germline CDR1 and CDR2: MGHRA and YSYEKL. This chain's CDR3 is CASSQVGTGGDEQYF. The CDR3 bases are TGCGCCAGCAGCCAAGTCGGGACAGGGGGCGACGAGCAGTACTTC.

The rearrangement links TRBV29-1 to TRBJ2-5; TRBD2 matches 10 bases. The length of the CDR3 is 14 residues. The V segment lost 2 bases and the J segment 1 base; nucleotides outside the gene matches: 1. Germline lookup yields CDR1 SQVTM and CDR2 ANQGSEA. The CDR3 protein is CSVESGRAQETQYF. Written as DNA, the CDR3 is TGCAGCGTTGAAAGCGGGAGGGCCCAAGAGACCCAGTACTTC. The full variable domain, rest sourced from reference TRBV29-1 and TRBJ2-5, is SAVISQKPSRDICQRGTSLTIQCQVDSQVTMMFWYRQQPGQSLTLIATANQGSEATYESGFVIDKFPISRPNLTFSTLTVSNMSPEDSSIYLCSVESGRAQETQYFGPGTRLLVL.

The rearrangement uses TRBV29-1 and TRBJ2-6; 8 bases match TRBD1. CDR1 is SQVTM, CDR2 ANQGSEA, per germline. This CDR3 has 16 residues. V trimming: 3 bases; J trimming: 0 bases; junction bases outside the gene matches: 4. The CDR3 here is CSVEGQATSGANVLTF. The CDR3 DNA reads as TGCAGCGTTGAGGGACAGGCGACCTCTGGGGCCAACGTCCTGACTTTC.

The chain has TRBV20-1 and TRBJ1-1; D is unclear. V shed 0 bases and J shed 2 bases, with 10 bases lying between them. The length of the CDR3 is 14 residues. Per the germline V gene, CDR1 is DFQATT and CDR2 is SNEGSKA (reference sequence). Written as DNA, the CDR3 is TGCAGTGCTAGAGATCTGGGGTCAAACACTGAAGCTTTCTTT. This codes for CSARDLGSNTEAFF.

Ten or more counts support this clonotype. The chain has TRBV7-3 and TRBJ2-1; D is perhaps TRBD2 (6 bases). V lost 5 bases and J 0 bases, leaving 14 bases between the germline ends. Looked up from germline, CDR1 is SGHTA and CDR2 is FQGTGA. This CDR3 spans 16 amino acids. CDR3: CASSLKAGSSYNEQFF. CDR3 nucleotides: TGTGCCAGCAGCCTGAAAGCGGGCAGCTCCTACAATGAGCAGTTCTTC.

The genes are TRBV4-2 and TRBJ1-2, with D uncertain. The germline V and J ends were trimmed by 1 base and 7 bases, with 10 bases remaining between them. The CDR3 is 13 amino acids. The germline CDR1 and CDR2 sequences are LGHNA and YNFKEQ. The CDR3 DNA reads TGTGCCAGCAGCCAAGCCGAGCGCTTTGGCTACACCTTC. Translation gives CASSQAERFGYTF.

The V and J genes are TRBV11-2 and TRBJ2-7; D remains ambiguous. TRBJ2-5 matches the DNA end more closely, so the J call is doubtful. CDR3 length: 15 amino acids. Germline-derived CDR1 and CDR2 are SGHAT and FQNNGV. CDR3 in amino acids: CASSLVQPRRETQYF. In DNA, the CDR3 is TGTGCCAGCAGCTTAGTGCAGCCTCGGCGGGAGACCCAGTACTTC.

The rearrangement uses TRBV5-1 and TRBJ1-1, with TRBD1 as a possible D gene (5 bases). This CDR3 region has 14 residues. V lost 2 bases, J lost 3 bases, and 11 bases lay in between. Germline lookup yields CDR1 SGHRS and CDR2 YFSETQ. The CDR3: CASSFRGGDTEAFF. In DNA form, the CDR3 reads TGCGCCAGCAGCTTTCGGGGGGGAGACACTGAAGCTTTCTTT.

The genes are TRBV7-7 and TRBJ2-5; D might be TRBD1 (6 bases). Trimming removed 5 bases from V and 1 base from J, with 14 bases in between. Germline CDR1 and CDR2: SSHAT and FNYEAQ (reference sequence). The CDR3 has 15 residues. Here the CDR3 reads CASSVRQATQETQYF. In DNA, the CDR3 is TGTGCCAGCAGCGTCCGACAGGCAACCCAAGAGACCCAGTACTTC.

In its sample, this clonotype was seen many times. This CDR3 reads CASSLEPSPTDTQYF. The DNA of the CDR3 is TGTGCCAGCAGCTTAGAGCCTAGCCCCACAGATACGCAGTATTTT. The gene calls are TRBV11-1 and TRBJ2-3; tentatively, D is TRBD2 (5 bases). The ends were cut back, 1 base at V and 2 bases at J, with 10 bases in the middle. CDR1 and CDR2 from the germline V gene are SGHAT and FQDESV (reference sequence). This CDR3 spans 15 amino acids.